A selection of T cell receptor beta chains follows, all from one sample in a study of post-analysis software for immune sequencing data. One entry per CDR3 protein results from TCRdb running MiXCR on the PCR reads. This table has about 430,000 distinct CDR3 sequences, roughly 40% appearing once. The sample comprised blood. The origin of the receptors is a girl aged 2 to 10 with multiple sclerosis. Both conserved end residues are part of each CDR3. The D gene is left open where the match is weak. Size values are once, few and many counts, or a class for expanded clones, and some rows have none.

D gene	clone size	V gene	J gene	CDR3 protein	CDR3 DNA
.	few	TRBV4-3	TRBJ1-4	CASSQDSAGQNEKLFF	TGCGCCAGCAGCCAAGATTCGGCCGGACAAAATGAAAAACTGTTTTTT
TRBD2	few	TRBV7-3	TRBJ2-3	CASSFHQRESTDTQYF	TGTGCCAGCAGCTTCCACCAGCGGGAGAGCACAGATACGCAGTATTTT
.	few	TRBV5-4	TRBJ2-6	CASSLAGRWANVLTF	TGTGCCAGCAGCTTGGCGGGGAGGTGGGCCAACGTCCTGACTTTC
TRBD1	few	TRBV6-1	TRBJ2-3	CASRLPGQGSTDTQYF	TGTGCCAGCAGGCTACCGGGACAGGGGTCAACAGATACGCAGTATTTT
.	.	TRBV6-1	TRBJ2-1	CASSEGGPSRAYNEQFF	TGTGCCAGCAGTGAAGGGGGGCCTAGCAGGGCTTACAATGAGCAGTTCTTC
.	few	TRBV5-1	TRBJ2-3	CASSPDGHTDTQYF	TGCGCCAGCAGCCCGGACGGGCACACAGATACGCAGTATTTT
.	.	TRBV6-1	TRBJ2-5	CASSATYDRLQETQYF	TGTGCCAGCAGTGCTACTTATGACAGGCTCCAAGAGACCCAGTACTTC
.	.	TRBV4-2	TRBJ2-3	CASSQTPGEPTDTQYF	TGTGCCAGCAGCCAAACGCCGGGCGAACCCACAGATACGCAGTATTTT
.	few	TRBV29-1	TRBJ1-2	CSVVWVLGYTF	TGCAGCGTTGTCTGGGTCCTTGGCTACACCTTC
.	few	TRBV29-1	TRBJ2-3	CSVAILASTDTQYF	TGCAGCGTTGCCATCTTGGCTAGCACAGATACGCAGTATTTT
TRBD2	few	TRBV6-2/TRBV6-3	TRBJ2-7	CASSYVPGLARHEQYF	TGTGCCAGCAGTTACGTCCCAGGACTAGCTAGGCACGAGCAGTACTTC
.	few	TRBV6-5	TRBJ2-2	CANSRTTNTGELFF	TGTGCCAACAGTCGGACTACGAACACCGGGGAGCTGTTTTTT
TRBD1	few	TRBV7-9	TRBJ1-5	CASSPGDRGTNQPQHF	TGTGCCAGCAGCCCAGGGGACAGGGGGACGAATCAGCCCCAGCATTTT